This T cell receptor (beta chain) was profiled in a study of T cells in Graves' hyperthyroidism and ophthalmopathy. Study-wide results and limits: Researchers found most expanded thyroid clonotypes above 0.001 in blood as well. By a 13 V-J model, ophthalmopathy was set apart from stable hyperthyroidism.

The CDR3 runs 16 residues. Trimming shortened V by 0 bases and J by 0 bases, and 15 bases separated the two germline ends. CDR1 DFQATT and CDR2 SNEGSKA come from the germline V gene (reference sequence). Lactation, pregnancy, other autoimmune disease or uncontrolled infection led to exclusion of patients. About this clonotype itself: Antigen: not known.

Researchers amplified the TCR beta CDR3 regions from RNA transcripts. The HTBI primer set served for first-round RT-PCR of the TCR CDR3. A single record per CDR3 protein comes from TCRdb applying MiXCR to the multiplex PCR reads. The sample has approximately 690,000 distinct CDR3 sequences; less than 25% are singletons. This chain links TRBV20-1 with TRBJ2-7; tentatively, D is TRBD2 (5 bases). Material: blood. This clonotype originated in a man under 40 with Graves' ophthalmopathy. CDR3 bases: TGCAGTGCTAGAGATCCCCGGGCTAGCCTCTCCTACGAGCAGTACTTC. This translates into CSARDPRASLSYEQYF.